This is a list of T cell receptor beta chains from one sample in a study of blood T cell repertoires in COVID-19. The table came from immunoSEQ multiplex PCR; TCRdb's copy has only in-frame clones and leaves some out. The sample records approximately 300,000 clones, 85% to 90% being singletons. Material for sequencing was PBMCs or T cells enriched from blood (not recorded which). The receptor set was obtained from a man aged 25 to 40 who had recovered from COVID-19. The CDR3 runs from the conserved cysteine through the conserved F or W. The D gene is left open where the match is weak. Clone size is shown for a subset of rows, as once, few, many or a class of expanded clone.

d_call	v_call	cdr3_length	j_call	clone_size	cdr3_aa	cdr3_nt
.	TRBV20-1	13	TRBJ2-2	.	CSASSLNTGELFF	TGCAGTGCTAGTTCTTTGAACACCGGGGAGCTGTTTTTT
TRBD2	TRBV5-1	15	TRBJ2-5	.	CASSSILAGQETQYF	TGCGCCAGCAGCTCGATCCTAGCGGGGCAAGAGACCCAGTACTTC
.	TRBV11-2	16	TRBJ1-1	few	CASSLAGVRASTEAFF	TGTGCCAGCAGCTTAGCCGGGGTTAGGGCGAGCACTGAAGCTTTCTTT
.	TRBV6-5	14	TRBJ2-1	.	CASSYRGGSDEQFF	TGTGCCAGCAGTTACCGCGGAGGATCGGATGAGCAGTTCTTC
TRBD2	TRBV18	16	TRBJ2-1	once	CASSPNLAGGHNEQFF	TGTGCCAGCTCACCCAATTTAGCGGGGGGTCACAATGAGCAGTTCTTC
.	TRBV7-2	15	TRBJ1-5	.	CASSFGGGGGQPQHF	TGTGCCAGCAGCTTCGGAGGGGGGGGCGGTCAGCCCCAGCATTTT
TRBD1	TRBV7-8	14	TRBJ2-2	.	CASTQQTGSGELFF	TGTGCCAGCACCCAACAGACAGGGTCGGGGGAGCTGTTTTTT
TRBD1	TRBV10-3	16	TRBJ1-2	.	CAIRDVLIRDSYGYTF	TGTGCCATCAGGGATGTTCTAATCCGGGACAGCTATGGCTACACCTTC
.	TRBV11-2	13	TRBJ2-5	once	CASSLRYQETQYF	TGTGCCAGCAGCCTCAGGTACCAAGAGACCCAGTACTTC
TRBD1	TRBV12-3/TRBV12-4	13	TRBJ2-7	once	CASRPGQVYEQYF	TGTGCCAGCAGGCCTGGACAGGTTTACGAGCAGTACTTC
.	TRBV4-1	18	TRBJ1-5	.	CASSRTPEGIYSNQPQHF	TGCGCCAGCAGCCGGACACCCGAAGGGATATATAGCAATCAGCCCCAGCATTTT
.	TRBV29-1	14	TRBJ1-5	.	CSVLTGSGNQPQHF	TGCAGCGTTCTTACAGGGAGTGGCAATCAGCCCCAGCATTTT
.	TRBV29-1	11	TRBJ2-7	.	CSVVRGNEQYF	TGCAGCGTTGTTCGGGGGAACGAGCAGTACTTC
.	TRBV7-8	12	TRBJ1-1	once	CASSLVQAEAFF	TGTGCCAGCAGCTTAGTTCAGGCTGAAGCTTTCTTT